This TCR beta chain emerged from a study of T cell responses to AZD1222 COVID-19 vaccine. Sequencing used immunoSEQ multiplex PCR; TCRdb keeps in-frame clones, though not all of them. The sample lists 120,000 to 150,000 clones; 85% to 90% were seen once. The germline CDR1 and CDR2 sequences are SGDLS and YYNGEE. This CDR3 comprises 16 residues. V gave up 4 bases and J gave up 0 bases; unmatched junction bases: 5. Note on this clone: As yet, its antigen is unknown.

Study findings and constraints: Spike-specific TCR breadth and depth went up after people got two AZD1222 doses.

The sample was peripheral blood, taken 28 days after the second AZD1222 dose. The rearrangement uses TRBV9 and TRBJ2-3; TRBD1 aligns across 10 bases. The source of this sequence is an adult who received the AZD1222 COVID-19 vaccine. CDR3 region: CASSPGDRGSTDTQYF. CDR3 bases: TGTGCCAGCAGCCCCGGGGACAGGGGAAGCACAGATACGCAGTATTTT.